This T cell receptor (beta chain) derives from a study of cytotoxic CD8 clonotypes in ibrutinib-treated CLL. Produced via immunoSEQ multiplex PCR; TCRdb's table is partial and in-frame only. Of about 160,000 clones listed, around nine tenths are singletons. Germline CDR1 is SGDLS and CDR2 is YYNGEE. V was pared by 2 bases and J by 6 bases, with 11 bases between. CDR3 length equals 14 residues. This sequence joins TRBV9 and TRBJ1-4; D unresolved. The receptor was derived from a human donor with chronic lymphocytic leukemia. The source was PBMCs, collected at disease progression, from a patient treated with ibrutinib. The CDR3 region is CASSVHQEDEKLFF. CDR3 DNA: TGTGCCAGCAGCGTTCACCAGGAGGATGAAAAACTGTTTTTT.